The T cell receptor (beta chain) described here comes from a study of blood T cell repertoires in COVID-19. V lost 4 bases, J lost 3 bases, and 7 bases stayed unmatched. This CDR3 has 14 residues. CDR1 and CDR2 from the germline V gene are SGHRS and YFSETQ. This table comes from immunoSEQ multiplex PCR, and its TCRdb copy is limited to in-frame clones, with some not included. The table lists about 250,000 clones, around nine tenths of them singletons. This TCR derives from a young man with acute or convalescent COVID-19. The chain uses TRBV5-1 and TRBJ2-7, with 7 bases lining up with TRBD1. Sequencing was performed on peripheral blood. Here the CDR3 DNA reads TGCGCCAGCAGCACCCGGACAGGAATCTACGAGCAGTACTTC. Encoded protein: CASSTRTGIYEQYF.